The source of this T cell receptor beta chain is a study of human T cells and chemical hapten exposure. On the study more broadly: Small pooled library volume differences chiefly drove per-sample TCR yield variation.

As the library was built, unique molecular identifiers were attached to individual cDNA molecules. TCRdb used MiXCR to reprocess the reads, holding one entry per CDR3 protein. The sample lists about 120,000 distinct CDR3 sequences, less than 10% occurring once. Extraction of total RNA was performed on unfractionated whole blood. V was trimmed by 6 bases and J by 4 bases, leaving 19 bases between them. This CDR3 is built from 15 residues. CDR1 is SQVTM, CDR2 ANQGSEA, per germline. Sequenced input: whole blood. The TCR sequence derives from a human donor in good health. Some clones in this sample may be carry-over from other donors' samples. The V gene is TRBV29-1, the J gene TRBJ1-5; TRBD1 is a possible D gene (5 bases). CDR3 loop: CSVAQSGGINQPQHF. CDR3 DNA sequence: TGCAGCGTAGCCCAGAGTGGGGGGATTAATCAGCCCCAGCATTTT.